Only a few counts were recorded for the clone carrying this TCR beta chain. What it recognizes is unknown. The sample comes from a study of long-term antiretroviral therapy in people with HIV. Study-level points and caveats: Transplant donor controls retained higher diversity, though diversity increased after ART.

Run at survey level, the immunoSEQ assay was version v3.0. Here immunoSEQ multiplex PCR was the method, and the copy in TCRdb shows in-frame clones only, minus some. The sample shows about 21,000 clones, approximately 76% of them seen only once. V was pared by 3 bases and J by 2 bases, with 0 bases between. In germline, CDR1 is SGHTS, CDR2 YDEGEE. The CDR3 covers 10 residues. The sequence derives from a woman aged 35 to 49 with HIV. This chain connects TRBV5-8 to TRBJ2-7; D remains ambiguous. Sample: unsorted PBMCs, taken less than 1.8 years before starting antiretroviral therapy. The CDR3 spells CASSSYEQYF. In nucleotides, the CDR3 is TGTGCCAGCAGCTCCTACGAGCAGTACTTC.